Listed below are T cell receptor beta chains from one sample, sequenced in a study of blood T cell repertoires in COVID-19. Sequenced by immunoSEQ multiplex PCR; TCRdb stores in-frame clones only, minus some. The sample holds tens of thousands of clones; roughly 89% are singletons and the top ten take about 4.8%. Material for sequencing was peripheral blood. The source is a man aged 55 to 69 with COVID-19, enrolled during active disease. CDR3s include the opening cysteine and the closing phenylalanine or tryptophan. D genes are given only for firm matches. Where a row states a size, it is once, few, many or the class of an expanded clone; other rows omit it.

CDR3: CASRAFSGSSYNEQFF; DNA: TGTGCCAGCAGGGCCTTTAGCGGGAGCTCCTACAATGAGCAGTTCTTC; J: TRBJ2-1; V: TRBV6-6; D: TRBD2; size: .
CDR3: CASSLITGTYNEQFF; DNA: TGTGCCAGCAGCTTAATAACAGGGACCTACAATGAGCAGTTCTTC; J: TRBJ2-1; V: TRBV7-6; D: .; size: .
CDR3: CASRFSSTSRNTGELFF; DNA: TGTGCCAGCAGATTTAGTAGTACTAGCAGGAACACCGGGGAGCTGTTTTTT; J: TRBJ2-2; V: TRBV7-8; D: .; size: .
CDR3: CASSDGTGRNEQFF; DNA: TGCGCCAGCAGTGATGGGACAGGGAGGAATGAGCAGTTCTTC; J: TRBJ2-1; V: TRBV10-2; D: TRBD1; size: .
CDR3: CASSFGGTTYEQYF; DNA: TGTGCCAGCAGTTTTGGCGGCACCACCTACGAGCAGTACTTC; J: TRBJ2-7; V: TRBV28; D: .; size: .
CDR3: CASSLSRRNTIYF; DNA: TGTGCCAGCAGCTTATCCCGTCGAAACACCATATATTTT; J: TRBJ1-3; V: TRBV7-2; D: .; size: .
CDR3: CASSPSRGPPYQETQYF; DNA: TGTGCCAGCAGCCCCTCGAGGGGGCCCCCGTACCAAGAGACCCAGTACTTC; J: TRBJ2-5; V: TRBV9; D: TRBD1; size: .
CDR3: CASSLVPSGSEPDTQYF; DNA: TGTGCCAGCAGCTTGGTCCCTAGCGGGAGTGAGCCAGATACGCAGTATTTT; J: TRBJ2-3; V: TRBV5-5; D: TRBD2; size: few
CDR3: CASSLQGGSETQYF; DNA: TGTGCCAGCAGCCTACAGGGGGGGAGCGAGACCCAGTACTTC; J: TRBJ2-5; V: TRBV14; D: .; size: .
CDR3: CASRLGRGLVNEQFF; DNA: TGTGCCAGCAGGCTGGGCAGGGGGCTAGTCAATGAGCAGTTCTTC; J: TRBJ2-1; V: TRBV27; D: TRBD1; size: .
CDR3: CASSYDGTGLYEKLFF; DNA: TGTGCCAGCAGTTACGACGGGACAGGCTTGTATGAAAAACTGTTTTTT; J: TRBJ1-4; V: TRBV6-5; D: TRBD1; size: .